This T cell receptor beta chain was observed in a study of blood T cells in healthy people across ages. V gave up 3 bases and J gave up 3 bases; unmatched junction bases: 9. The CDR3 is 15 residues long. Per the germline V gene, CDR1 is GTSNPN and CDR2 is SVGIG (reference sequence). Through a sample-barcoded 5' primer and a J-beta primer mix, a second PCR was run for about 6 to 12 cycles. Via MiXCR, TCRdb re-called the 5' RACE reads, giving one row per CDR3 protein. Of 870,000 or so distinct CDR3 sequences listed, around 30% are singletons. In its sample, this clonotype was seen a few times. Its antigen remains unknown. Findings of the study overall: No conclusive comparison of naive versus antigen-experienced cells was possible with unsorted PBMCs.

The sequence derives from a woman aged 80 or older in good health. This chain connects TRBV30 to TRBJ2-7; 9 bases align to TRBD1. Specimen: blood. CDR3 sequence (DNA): TGTGCCTGGAGATTCTACAGGGGGCCAATCTACGAGCAGTACTTC. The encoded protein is CAWRFYRGPIYEQYF.